This entry lists 18 T cell receptor beta chains sequenced from one sample in a study of blood T cell repertoires in COVID-19. Profiling relied on immunoSEQ multiplex PCR, and the TCRdb table lists in-frame clones only, not all of them. There are over 120,000 clones in the sample; about 89% occur only once, and around 2.9% lies in the top ten. The sequenced material came from peripheral blood. The receptors were gathered from a man aged 55 to 70 with active or convalescent COVID-19.

The V call is TRBV3-1 (or the pseudogene TRBV3-2), the J call TRBJ1-2; maybe TRBD1 (6 bases). The germline gives CDR1 LGHDT, CDR2 YNNKEL (reference sequence). CDR3 size: 14 residues. Between the trimmed V and J ends, which lost 4 bases and 4 bases, there was a span of 13 bases. CDR3 DNA: TGTGCCAGCAGCCGCGGGGGCAGGGGCTATGGCTACACCTTC. Amino acids: CASSRGGRGYGYTF.

The DNA of the CDR3 is TGTGCCAGCAGCCACGGACAGCCCAATCAGCCCCAGCATTTT. This sequence encodes CASSHGQPNQPQHF. The V gene is TRBV28, the J gene TRBJ1-5, with D possibly TRBD1 on 6 matching bases. This CDR3 comprises 14 residues. From germline, CDR1 is MDHEN and CDR2 SYDVKM. Trimming stripped 6 bases from V and 3 bases from J, with 12 bases between.

The rearrangement links TRBV7-2 to TRBJ2-5; 9 positions match TRBD2. The CDR3 contains 15 residues. Trimming cost V 5 bases and J 4 bases; bases outside gene matches: 8. CDR1 and CDR2 (germline): SGHTA, FQGNSA. The CDR3 sequence is CASSPQRAGGETQYF. The CDR3 nucleotides are TGTGCCAGCAGCCCCCAAAGAGCGGGAGGAGAGACCCAGTACTTC.

The chain couples TRBV19 to TRBJ2-7; the match to TRBD1 covers 8 bases. The germline V gene encodes CDR1 LNHDA and CDR2 SQIVND (reference sequence). V gave up 5 bases and J gave up 11 bases; unmatched junction bases: 14. The CDR3 has 14 amino acids. The CDR3 nucleotides are TGTGCCAGTAGTTCCCTCGGACAGGGTAAAGAGAAGTACTTC. Protein product: CASSSLGQGKEKYF.

V is TRBV9 and J is TRBJ2-3; 12 bases line up with TRBD2. With 6 bases clipped from V and 3 bases from J, the junction kept 8 bases outside the gene matches. The CDR3 is made up of 16 amino acids. Per germline, CDR1 SGDLS and CDR2 YYNGEE. In nucleotides, the CDR3 is TGTGCCAGCAAACCTCTAGCGGGGGGGTTAACAGATACGCAGTATTTT. Protein product: CASKPLAGGLTDTQYF.

The chain carries TRBV2 and TRBJ1-2; maybe TRBD1 (5 bases). The germline V gene has CDR1 SNHLY and CDR2 FYNNEI. V was shortened by 7 bases and J by 3 bases, with 12 bases between the two germline ends. This CDR3 comprises 13 residues. The CDR3 here is CASMWGGDYGYTF. DNA for the CDR3: TGTGCCAGCATGTGGGGGGGAGACTATGGCTACACCTTC.

V gene TRBV6-5 combines with J gene TRBJ1-5; 7 bases are a match to TRBD1. CDR3 length: 15 amino acids. The germline CDR1 and CDR2 sequences are MNHEY and SVGAGI. Trimming cost V 7 bases and J 0 bases; bases outside gene matches: 6. CDR3 nucleotide sequence: TGTGCCAGCAAACAGGGGAGTTTTAGCAATCAGCCCCAGCATTTT. Translated: CASKQGSFSNQPQHF.

The rearrangement links TRBV30 to TRBJ2-7; 7 bases align to TRBD1. Germline CDR1 reads GTSNPN; CDR2 reads SVGIG (reference sequence). The V and J ends lost 2 bases and 3 bases, in that order; junction bases with no gene match: 19. The CDR3 is 18 residues long. The CDR3 reads CAWSPRIFADRVNYEQYF. CDR3 coding DNA: TGTGCCTGGAGTCCTCGGATCTTCGCCGACAGGGTGAACTACGAGCAGTACTTC.

This chain connects TRBV25-1 to TRBJ2-7; 8 nucleotides line up with TRBD2. This CDR3 is built from 13 residues. V was pared by 2 bases and J by 7 bases, with 4 bases of the junction left unmatched. The V gene's germline CDR1 is MGHDK and CDR2 SYGVNS. The CDR3 DNA reads TGTGCCAGCAGTGAAATTCGCGGGAGGGAGCAGTACTTC. It specifies CASSEIRGREQYF.

CDR3 amino acids: CASRRGTSTDTQYF. The CDR3 region has the DNA TGTGCCAGCAGACGGGGGACTAGCACAGATACGCAGTATTTT. This chain links TRBV2 with TRBJ2-3; D is possibly TRBD2 (6 bases). This CDR3 region has 14 residues. Germline CDR1 is SNHLY and CDR2 is FYNNEI. The ends were cut back, 6 bases at V and 0 bases at J, with 10 bases in the middle.

The genes are TRBV5-4 and TRBJ2-1; D is undetermined. CDR1 and CDR2 from the germline V gene are SGHNT and YYREEE (reference sequence). CDR3 length: 15 amino acids. Trimming left V 4 bases short and J 4 bases short, with 15 bases between. In nucleotides, the CDR3 is TGTGCCAGCAGCCCCTCTAGTTCGCGGTACAATGAGCAGTTCTTC. This translates into CASSPSSSRYNEQFF. Looking up the rest from reference TRBV5-4 and TRBJ2-1 gives the full variable domain: ETGVTQSPTHLIKTRGQQVTLRCSSQSGHNTVSWYQQALGQGPQFIFQYYREEENGRGNFPPRFSGLQFPNYSSELNVNALELDDSALYLCASSPSSSRYNEQFFGPGTRLTVL.

J is TRBJ1-5 and V is TRBV30, with 9 bases aligning to TRBD1. Trimming at V came to 5 bases and at J to 4 bases, leaving 6 bases not matched to a gene. Germline V gene sequence: CDR1 GTSNPN, CDR2 SVGIG (reference sequence). The CDR3 spans 14 residues. CDR3 in DNA: TGTGCCTGGGGGACAGGGTTAGGAAATCAGCCCCAGCATTTT. This codes for CAWGTGLGNQPQHF.

The chain carries TRBV7-4 and TRBJ1-4; TRBD1 matches 8 bases. The CDR3 is 14 residues long. Germline V gene data show CDR1 as SGHVT and CDR2 as SQSDAQ. V was pared by 2 bases and J by 6 bases, with 2 bases of the junction left unmatched. CDR3 region: CASSLQGAHEKLFF. CDR3 nucleotide sequence: TGTGCCAGCAGCTTACAGGGGGCTCATGAAAAACTGTTTTTT.

Turning to this clone: Relative to the germline gene, one junction end is altered; a read error may explain this. V is TRBV7-2 and J is TRBJ1-6; TRBD1 aligns across 7 bases. Germline assignment: CDR1 SGHTA and CDR2 FQGNSA. The CDR3 is 14 residues long. CDR3 sequence reads: CASRLGTDNSPLHF. The CDR3 region has the DNA TGTGCCAGCAGATTAGGGACAGATAATTCACCCCTCCACTTT. Based on the CDR3 plus reference TRBV7-2 and TRBJ1-6, the full variable domain is GAGVSQSPSNKVTEKGKDVELRCDPISGHTALYWYRQSLGQGLEFLIYFQGNSAPDKSGLPSDRFSAERTGGSVSTLTIQRTQQEDSAVYLCASRLGTDNSPLHFGNGTRLTVT.

CDR3 DNA sequence: TGCAGCGTTGCAGGGGGCGGCTACGAGCAGTACTTC. It codes for CSVAGGGYEQYF. The gene calls are TRBV29-1 and TRBJ2-7, with TRBD1 matching 8 bases. Germline assignment: CDR1 SQVTM and CDR2 ANQGSEA. The CDR3 extends over 12 amino acids. V gave up 4 bases and J gave up 3 bases; unmatched junction bases: 2.

This chain's CDR3 is CASSQVAGAGKLFF. In nucleotides, the CDR3 is TGTGCCAGCAGCCAAGTTGCGGGGGCAGGAAAACTGTTTTTT. The chain has TRBV3-1 (or the pseudogene TRBV3-2) and TRBJ1-4; a weak D match, TRBD1 (6 bases). Trimming took off 1 base at V and 10 bases at J, with 13 bases between the two ends. CDR1 LGHDT and CDR2 YNNKEL come from the germline V gene (reference sequence). The CDR3 sequence is 14 residues long.

This chain links TRBV19 with TRBJ1-5; 9 bases align to TRBD1. V lost 8 bases, J lost 6 bases, and 5 bases stayed unmatched. Germline V CDR1 and CDR2: LNHDA, SQIVND (reference sequence). The CDR3 has 13 amino acids. CDR3 nucleotide sequence: TGTGCCAGTGCCGGGACAGGGATTCAGCCCCAGCATTTT. Protein: CASAGTGIQPQHF. Full variable domain (outside the CDR3, taken from reference TRBV19 and TRBJ1-5): DGGITQSPKYLFRKEGQNVTLSCEQNLNHDAMYWYRQDPGQGLRLIYYSQIVNDFQKGDIAEGYSVSREKKESFPLTVTSAQKNPTAFYLCASAGTGIQPQHFGDGTRLSIL.

V and J are TRBV27 and TRBJ1-1; 9 nucleotides match TRBD1. V dropped 8 bases and J dropped 3; count of bases not matched to a gene: 7. Germline V gene lookup returns CDR1 MNHEY and CDR2 SMNVEV (reference sequence). CDR3 length equals 14 residues. The CDR3 spells CASLARDRDTEAFF. DNA for the CDR3: TGTGCCAGCCTAGCCCGGGACAGGGACACTGAAGCTTTCTTT.